Shown below are 25 T cell receptor beta chains from a single sample sequenced in a study of spatial heterogeneity in lung cancer. Time point meaning: sample taken at primary tumor resection. TCRdb re-called the 5' RACE reads through MiXCR, storing one row per CDR3 protein. The sample holds around 66,000 distinct CDR3 sequences, 6.3% seen once. The sequencing used PBMCs, collected at surgery. The receptors were gathered from a female donor with early-stage non-small cell lung cancer.

The J gene is TRBJ2-2, the V gene TRBV27; D may be TRBD1 (6 bases). CDR1 is MNHEY and CDR2 is SMNVEV in the germline V gene (reference sequence). CDR3 length: 16 amino acids. Trimming stripped 3 bases from V and 4 bases from J, with 15 bases between. CDR3 in DNA: TGTGCCAGCAGTTTCTTCGAGGGGGTCGGCACCGGGGAGCTGTTTTTT. Translation gives CASSFFEGVGTGELFF.

This clonotype was picked up many times. This chain uses TRBV7-9 with TRBJ1-6; D is undetermined. This CDR3 has 14 amino acids. Germline assignment: CDR1 SEHNR and CDR2 FQNEAQ (reference sequence). Deletions cut 5 bases from V and 9 bases from J, with 14 bases between. The CDR3 DNA sequence: TGTGCCAGCAGCAAACTCGTCCAGGCTTCACCCCTCCACTTT. It yields the protein CASSKLVQASPLHF.

This clonotype was seen repeatedly, ten times or more. This chain connects TRBV5-1 to TRBJ2-7; no clear D. The CDR3 has 14 residues. Per germline, CDR1 SGHRS and CDR2 YFSETQ. The V end lost 5 bases, the J end lost 3 bases, and 15 bases lay between the germline ends. CDR3: CASRQHLENYEQYV. The CDR3 DNA follows: TGCGCCAGCAGACAGCATCTTGAAAACTACGAGCAGTACGTC.

This clonotype was seen a handful of times. V is TRBV12-3 or TRBV12-4 and J is TRBJ1-4; 9 nucleotides agree with TRBD1. The CDR3 extends over 15 amino acids. Germline trimming cut 5 bases from V and 7 bases from J; bases unmatched to any gene: 8. The chain's CDR3 is CASSPGTGIGEKLFF. CDR3 in DNA: TGTGCCAGCAGTCCAGGGACAGGGATCGGTGAAAAACTGTTTTTT.

This chain links TRBV25-1 with TRBJ2-7, with D tentatively TRBD1 (5 bases). This CDR3 region has 13 residues. Trimming removed 4 bases at V and 6 bases at J, with 13 bases between. CDR1 and CDR2 from the germline V gene are MGHDK and SYGVNS. The CDR3 reads CASSARDRGEQYF. The CDR3 coding sequence is TGTGCCAGCAGTGCACGAGACAGAGGCGAGCAGTACTTC.

This clonotype was recorded a few times. This sequence joins TRBV5-1 and TRBJ2-7, with 9 bases that match TRBD1. Trimming cost V 0 bases and J 6 bases; bases outside gene matches: 4. Germline CDR1 reads SGHRS; CDR2 reads YFSETQ. There are 14 residues in the CDR3. CDR3 loop: CASSLGGQGSEQYF. As DNA, the CDR3 is TGCGCCAGCAGCTTGGGCGGACAGGGGTCCGAGCAGTACTTC. Variable domain in full (rest from reference TRBV5-1 and TRBJ2-7): KAGVTQTPRYLIKTRGQQVTLSCSPISGHRSVSWYQQTPGQGLQFLFEYFSETQRNKGNFPGRFSGRQFSNSRSEMNVSTLELGDSALYLCASSLGGQGSEQYFGPGTRLTVT.

This clonotype has ten or more counts. The V and J genes are TRBV7-2 and TRBJ1-1; D is ambiguous. V was pared by 2 bases and J by 0 bases, with 1 base between. CDR3 length: 12 residues. CDR1 SGHTA and CDR2 FQGNSA come from the germline V gene. The CDR3 here is CASSLMNTEAFF. CDR3 coding DNA: TGTGCCAGCAGCTTAATGAACACTGAAGCTTTCTTT.

Many counts were recorded for this clonotype. J is TRBJ2-7 and V is TRBV6-5; D gene ambiguous. The V gene's germline CDR1 is MNHEY and CDR2 SVGAGI. This CDR3 is built from 11 residues. Trimming removed 4 bases from V and 3 bases from J, with 4 bases in between. The DNA for the CDR3 is TGTGCCAGCAGTTTCTTCTACGAGCAGTACTTC. Translating it yields CASSFFYEQYF.

For this clonotype: Since a much larger clone is just one base distant, this may be a read error. The chain recombines TRBV6-6 with TRBJ2-3, with D hard to call. V was clipped by 6 bases and J by 8 bases, with 12 bases between them. Germline V gene sequence: CDR1 MNHNY, CDR2 SVGAGI (reference sequence). This CDR3 spans 12 amino acids. The DNA for the CDR3 is TGTGCCAGCAGAGGCGAACCAGTTACGCAGTATTTT. It translates to CASRGEPVTQYF.

This clonotype has more than one count but fewer than ten. CDR3: CASSVAGGAGQNTEAFF. The DNA for the CDR3 is TGTGCCAGCAGCGTAGCTGGGGGCGCGGGCCAGAACACTGAAGCTTTCTTT. The chain carries TRBV9 and TRBJ1-1, with TRBD1 as a possible D gene (6 bases). Germline loops: CDR1 SGDLS, CDR2 YYNGEE. CDR3 length equals 17 residues. V was trimmed by 0 bases and J by 1 base, leaving 16 bases between them.

This chain links TRBV15 with TRBJ1-2, with D perhaps matching TRBD1 (6 bases). Germline assignment: CDR1 LNHNV and CDR2 YYDKDF (reference sequence). The CDR3 has 14 amino acids. The germline V and J ends were trimmed by 5 bases and 4 bases, with 14 bases remaining between them. The CDR3 loop is CATSSGDSSYGYTF. The CDR3 DNA reads as TGTGCCACCAGCTCAGGGGATTCTTCCTATGGCTACACCTTC. The full variable domain, rest sourced from reference TRBV15 and TRBJ1-2, is DAMVIQNPRYQVTQFGKPVTLSCSQTLNHNVMYWYQQKSSQAPKLLFHYYDKDFNNEADTPDNFQSRRPNTSFCFLDIRSPGLGDTAMYLCATSSGDSSYGYTFGSGTRLTVV.

This clonotype has at least ten counts. V is TRBV20-1 and J is TRBJ2-1, with 10 bases lining up with TRBD2. Trimming cost V 6 bases and J 5 bases; bases outside gene matches: 10. The CDR3 loop spans 15 amino acids. The V gene's germline CDR1 is DFQATT and CDR2 SNEGSKA (reference sequence). CDR3 in amino acids: CSAFAPGLANNEQFF. In DNA, the CDR3 is TGCAGTGCCTTCGCGCCGGGACTAGCGAACAATGAGCAGTTCTTC.

This clonotype has a count of ten or more. The gene calls are TRBV6-5 and TRBJ2-6, with TRBD1 identical over 10 bases. The trim removed 5 bases at V and 2 bases at J, leaving 9 bases unmatched. The CDR3 sequence is 18 residues long. CDR1 is MNHEY, CDR2 SVGAGI, per germline. CDR3 nucleotides: TGTGCCAGCAGTCGACAGGGGGCTGGGGTTGCTGGGGCCAACGTCCTGACTTTC. The encoded protein is CASSRQGAGVAGANVLTF.

This clonotype was picked up a small number of times. This chain connects TRBV2 to TRBJ2-5, with 11 bases matching TRBD2. The CDR3 has 15 residues. CDR1 is SNHLY and CDR2 is FYNNEI in the germline V gene. J was trimmed by 5 bases and V by 8 bases; bases with no gene match: 10. The CDR3 protein is CASRTSGSGRETQYF. CDR3 sequence (DNA): TGTGCCAGCCGCACTAGCGGGAGTGGCCGGGAGACCCAGTACTTC.

This chain connects TRBV14 to TRBJ2-1, with D tentatively TRBD1 (5 bases). V was pared by 4 bases and J by 0 bases, with 7 bases between. CDR3 length equals 14 residues. In germline, CDR1 is SGHDN, CDR2 FVKESK. CDR3 sequence (DNA): TGTGCCAGCAGCCGACAGAGCTCCTACAATGAGCAGTTCTTC. Protein: CASSRQSSYNEQFF.

This clonotype was counted many times. This chain connects TRBV28 to TRBJ2-1, with TRBD2 identical over 7 bases. The J segment lost 9 bases and the V segment lost 5 bases, leaving 19 bases of the junction unmatched. Germline lookup yields CDR1 MDHEN and CDR2 SYDVKM. The CDR3 is 17 residues long. CDR3 bases: TGTGCCAGCAGTCCAACCCCCGGGACTAAGGGGAGAGTTGAGCAGTTCTTC. Its protein is CASSPTPGTKGRVEQFF.

This clonotype came up many times. The chain employs TRBV4-1 and TRBJ1-1; D uncertain. Germline V gene lookup returns CDR1 MGHRA and CDR2 YSYEKL. The CDR3 length is 11 residues. V shed 6 bases and J shed 0 bases, with 2 bases lying between them. The CDR3 coding sequence is TGCGCCAGCAGAATGAACACTGAAGCTTTCTTT. Residues: CASRMNTEAFF.

V gene TRBV2 combines with J gene TRBJ2-2; weak D call: TRBD2 (6 bases). The CDR3 contains 15 residues. Trimming stripped 2 bases from V and 5 bases from J, with 12 bases between. Germline V gene lookup returns CDR1 SNHLY and CDR2 FYNNEI. Here the CDR3 reads CASSESHRGTGELFF. The CDR3 DNA is TGTGCCAGCAGTGAAAGCCACCGGGGGACCGGGGAGCTGTTTTTT.

This clonotype was picked up many times. The chain is built from TRBV3-1 and TRBJ1-1; D is uncertain. Germline-derived CDR1 and CDR2 are LGHDT and YNNKEL (reference sequence). The CDR3 runs to 13 residues. Trimming removed 0 bases from V and 7 bases from J, with 9 bases in between. The CDR3 is CASSQDGGIEAFF. CDR3 nucleotide sequence: TGTGCCAGCAGCCAAGATGGCGGGATTGAAGCTTTCTTT.

The table lists this clonotype with many counts. The chain employs TRBV19 and TRBJ2-7; possible D gene TRBD1, 6 bases. The V gene lost 4 bases and the J gene lost 2 bases, with 15 bases spanning the gap. The length of the CDR3 is 15 residues. In germline, CDR1 is LNHDA, CDR2 SQIVND (reference sequence). The CDR3 bases are TGTGCCAGTAGTAGTTGCAGTAGGGGGACCTACGAGCAGTACGTC. Translated, it gives CASSSCSRGTYEQYV.

This clonotype came up many times. The CDR3 sequence: CASLDPPHNEQFF. CDR3 DNA sequence: TGCGCCAGCCTAGATCCGCCCCACAATGAGCAGTTCTTC. The chain uses TRBV5-1 and TRBJ2-1, with unresolved D. This CDR3 is built from 13 residues. Per the germline V gene, CDR1 is SGHRS and CDR2 is YFSETQ. The germline V and J ends were trimmed by 7 bases and 5 bases, with 13 bases remaining between them.

The gene calls are TRBV20-1 and TRBJ1-2; 7 nucleotides align to TRBD1. CDR1 DFQATT and CDR2 SNEGSKA come from the germline V gene (reference sequence). V lost 0 bases to trimming and J lost 2 bases; unmatched junction nucleotides: 3. This CDR3 spans 14 amino acids. The chain's CDR3 is CSAREPGGNYGYTF. CDR3 nucleotides: TGCAGTGCTAGAGAACCAGGGGGGAACTATGGCTACACCTTC.

At least ten counts were recorded for this clonotype. V usage is TRBV4-1 and J usage is TRBJ2-2, with D perhaps matching TRBD2 (5 bases). Trimming pared 8 bases from V and 4 bases from J, leaving 14 bases between. The CDR3 totals 14 residues. Germline CDR1 reads MGHRA; CDR2 reads YSYEKL. CDR3 sequence (DNA): TGCGCCAGCCTCGAACTAGTCGGCACCGGGGAGCTGTTTTTT. The encoded protein is CASLELVGTGELFF.

By frequency in the sample, this clonotype is medium-sized. This CDR3 is CSARDGLAGGESEQFF. The CDR3 nucleotides are TGCAGTGCTAGAGATGGCCTAGCGGGGGGTGAGAGTGAGCAGTTCTTC. V is TRBV20-1 and J is TRBJ2-1; TRBD2 matches 11 bases. The CDR3 runs 16 residues. V was clipped by 0 bases and J by 9 bases; unmatched bases: 10. Germline CDR1 reads DFQATT; CDR2 reads SNEGSKA (reference sequence).

This clonotype is labeled medium-sized. The rearrangement joins TRBV5-5 to TRBJ2-5, with D perhaps TRBD2 (5 bases). The length of the CDR3 is 15 residues. Trimming removed 0 bases from V and 4 bases from J, with 13 bases in between. Germline V CDR1 and CDR2: SGHKS, YYEKEE (reference sequence). Here the CDR3 DNA reads TGTGCCAGCAGCTTGGTAGCGACCCGAGGAGAGACCCAGTACTTC. Protein product: CASSLVATRGETQYF.